The sequence of this TCR beta chain was determined in a study of identical twins. A single record per CDR3 protein comes from TCRdb applying MiXCR to the 5' RACE reads. The sample lists 1,800,000 or so distinct CDR3 sequences, less than 35% occurring once. In every case, the donor was a healthy Caucasian. This CDR3 comprises 14 residues. V lost 4 bases to trimming and J lost 2 bases, with 8 bases between them. The V gene's germline CDR1 is MDHEN and CDR2 SYDVKM. Regarding the study as a whole: Cord blood beta clonotypes present at high abundance carried fewer insertions; no such pattern appeared in memory repertoires. There was an excess of low generation probability in the out-of-frame alpha sequences that twins shared.

Concerning this clonotype: What it binds is not known.

Sequencing was carried out using cord blood. The receptor's source is a newborn girl in good health. The chain carries TRBV28 and TRBJ2-2; D ambiguous. Here the CDR3 DNA reads TGTGCCAGCAGTTGGCCTTCTAACACCGGGGAGCTGTTTTTT. Translating gives CASSWPSNTGELFF.